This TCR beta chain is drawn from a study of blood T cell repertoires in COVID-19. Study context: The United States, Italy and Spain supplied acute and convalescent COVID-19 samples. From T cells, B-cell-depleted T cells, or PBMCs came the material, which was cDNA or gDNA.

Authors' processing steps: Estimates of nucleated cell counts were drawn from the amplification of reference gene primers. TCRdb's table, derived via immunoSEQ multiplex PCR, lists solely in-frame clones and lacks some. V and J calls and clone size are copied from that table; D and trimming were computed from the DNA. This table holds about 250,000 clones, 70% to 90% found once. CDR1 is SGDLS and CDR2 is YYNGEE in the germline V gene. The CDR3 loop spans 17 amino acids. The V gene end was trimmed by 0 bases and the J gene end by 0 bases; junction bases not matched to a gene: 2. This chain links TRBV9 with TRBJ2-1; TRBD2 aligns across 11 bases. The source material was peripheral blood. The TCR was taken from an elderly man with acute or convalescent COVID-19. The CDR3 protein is CASSVASGGISYNEQFF. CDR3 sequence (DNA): TGTGCCAGCAGCGTAGCTAGCGGGGGGATCTCCTACAATGAGCAGTTCTTC.